This T cell receptor (beta chain) was sequenced in a study of post-analysis software for immune sequencing data. General study findings and limits: TRBV5-6, TRBV5-1 and TRBV20-1 were among 4 or 5 TRBV segments more frequent in patients than controls.

In the case of this clonotype: Its antigen remains unknown.

This CDR3 is built from 15 residues. Presence of unique molecular identifiers characterized the TCR beta cDNA libraries. TCRdb reprocessed the PCR reads via MiXCR and lists one record per CDR3 protein. The sample includes roughly 600,000 distinct CDR3 sequences, roughly 45% seen only once; the top ten take under 2%. The sample was blood. This TCR was recovered from a girl aged 5 to 17 with multiple sclerosis. The rearrangement uses TRBV12-3 or TRBV12-4 and TRBJ2-4; 7 bases are a match to TRBD2. With the DNA end fitting TRBJ2-7 better, the J assignment may be wrong. In DNA form, the CDR3 reads TGTGCCAGCACTTGGGGGGGTGACGGATCCTACGAGCAGTACTTC. This gives the protein CASTWGGDGSYEQYF.